The rows below give T cell receptor beta chains drawn from one sample of a study of blood T cell repertoires in COVID-19. Sequencing used immunoSEQ multiplex PCR; TCRdb keeps in-frame clones, though not all of them. The sample records about 400,000 clones, 70% to 90% being singletons. The specimen was PBMCs or T cells enriched from blood (not recorded which). All receptors come from a woman between 40 and 55 years old with acute COVID-19. CDR3s include the opening cysteine and the closing phenylalanine or tryptophan. Each record gives: D gene, J gene, CDR3 length, clone size, V gene, CDR3 DNA, CDR3 protein. The D gene is left open where the match is weak. The listing skips clone size in some rows; elsewhere it reads once, few, many or a size class.

d_gene: NA
j_gene: TRBJ1-1
len: 14
abundance: NA
v_gene: TRBV11-3
CDR3nt: TGTGCCAGCAGCCCAGCGGGTGGGGCCACTGAAGCTTTCTTT
CDR3aa: CASSPAGGATEAFF

d_gene: NA
j_gene: TRBJ1-3
len: 13
abundance: NA
v_gene: TRBV27
CDR3nt: TGTGCCAGCAGTTTTCAGTTCGGGAACACCATATATTTT
CDR3aa: CASSFQFGNTIYF

d_gene: TRBD1
j_gene: TRBJ1-1
len: 15
abundance: NA
v_gene: TRBV2
CDR3nt: TGTGCCAGCAGTCTCCCGACAGGGGCGAACACTGAAGCTTTCTTT
CDR3aa: CASSLPTGANTEAFF

d_gene: TRBD1
j_gene: TRBJ2-3
len: 14
abundance: NA
v_gene: TRBV5-4
CDR3nt: TGTGCCAGCAGACCCGGGACAGGGTTCGATACGCAGTATTTT
CDR3aa: CASRPGTGFDTQYF

d_gene: NA
j_gene: TRBJ2-3
len: 16
abundance: NA
v_gene: TRBV30
CDR3nt: TGTGCCTGGAGTGTACGAGTTTCTACTAGCACAGATACGCAGTATTTT
CDR3aa: CAWSVRVSTSTDTQYF

d_gene: NA
j_gene: TRBJ1-5
len: 16
abundance: NA
v_gene: TRBV2
CDR3nt: TGTGCCAGCACTAACGGACGGGGTGGTAGCAATCAGCCCCAGCATTTT
CDR3aa: CASTNGRGGSNQPQHF

d_gene: NA
j_gene: TRBJ1-6
len: 13
abundance: NA
v_gene: TRBV6-5
CDR3nt: TGTGCCAGCAGTCTAGTGTTTAATTCACCCCTCCACTTT
CDR3aa: CASSLVFNSPLHF

d_gene: TRBD2
j_gene: TRBJ2-5
len: 16
abundance: once
v_gene: TRBV11-2
CDR3nt: TGTGCCAGCAGCCGCCCCCTAGCGGGGGCCCAAGAGACCCAGTACTTC
CDR3aa: CASSRPLAGAQETQYF

d_gene: NA
j_gene: TRBJ1-3
len: 15
abundance: once
v_gene: TRBV5-6
CDR3nt: TGTGCCAGCAGCTTGGGACAGCTCTCTGGAAACACCATATATTTT
CDR3aa: CASSLGQLSGNTIYF

d_gene: TRBD1
j_gene: TRBJ2-1
len: 15
abundance: NA
v_gene: TRBV5-8
CDR3nt: TGTGCCAGCAGCTTAACGGACAGGGGCTACAATGAGCAGTTCTTC
CDR3aa: CASSLTDRGYNEQFF

d_gene: TRBD1
j_gene: TRBJ1-2
len: 15
abundance: NA
v_gene: TRBV7-9
CDR3nt: TGTGCCAGCAGCTCCTGGACAGGGGAGGCCTATGGCTACACCTTC
CDR3aa: CASSSWTGEAYGYTF

d_gene: NA
j_gene: TRBJ1-1
len: 13
abundance: NA
v_gene: TRBV27
CDR3nt: TGTGCCAGCATAGACCCGGGGTCGGCTGAAGCTTTCTTT
CDR3aa: CASIDPGSAEAFF

d_gene: TRBD1
j_gene: TRBJ2-7
len: 12
abundance: NA
v_gene: TRBV5-1
CDR3nt: TGCGCCATAACCGGGACAGGGAACGAGCAGTACTTC
CDR3aa: CAITGTGNEQYF

d_gene: NA
j_gene: TRBJ1-2
len: 11
abundance: NA
v_gene: TRBV24-1
CDR3nt: TGTGCCACCAGTGATCCCGTTGGCTACACCTTC
CDR3aa: CATSDPVGYTF

d_gene: TRBD1
j_gene: TRBJ1-1
len: 14
abundance: NA
v_gene: TRBV2
CDR3nt: TGTGCCAGCAGTGGGAACAGGGGGAACACTGAAGCTTTCTTT
CDR3aa: CASSGNRGNTEAFF

d_gene: NA
j_gene: TRBJ1-6
len: 12
abundance: NA
v_gene: TRBV7-9
CDR3nt: TGTGCCAGCAGGCGGGGGAATTCACCCCTCCACTTT
CDR3aa: CASRRGNSPLHF

d_gene: NA
j_gene: TRBJ1-1
len: 13
abundance: NA
v_gene: TRBV11-2
CDR3nt: TGTGCCAGCAGCTTAGGTCGGGGGGATAGGGCTTTCTTT
CDR3aa: CASSLGRGDRAFF

d_gene: NA
j_gene: TRBJ1-2
len: 15
abundance: NA
v_gene: TRBV4-1
CDR3nt: TGCGCCAGCAGCCAAGAGGGAGGACCGCACTATGGCTACACCTTC
CDR3aa: CASSQEGGPHYGYTF

d_gene: NA
j_gene: TRBJ1-2
len: 15
abundance: NA
v_gene: TRBV6-5
CDR3nt: TGTGCCAGCAGGGAGAAACAGGGTAATGGCTATGGCTACACCTTC
CDR3aa: CASREKQGNGYGYTF

d_gene: NA
j_gene: TRBJ1-6
len: 15
abundance: NA
v_gene: TRBV3-1/TRBV3-2
CDR3nt: TGTGCCAGCAGCCAAATAACAGTTTCGCTTTCACCCCTCCACTTT
CDR3aa: CASSQITVSLSPLHF

d_gene: TRBD1
j_gene: TRBJ2-3
len: 16
abundance: NA
v_gene: TRBV9
CDR3nt: TGTGCCAGCAGCGTAGGTATAGGGACAGGCACAGATACGCAGTATTTT
CDR3aa: CASSVGIGTGTDTQYF

d_gene: TRBD2
j_gene: TRBJ2-6
len: 18
abundance: NA
v_gene: TRBV10-3
CDR3nt: TGTGCCATCAGGGGGACTAGCGGGGGAAACTCTGGGGCCAACGTCCTGACTTTC
CDR3aa: CAIRGTSGGNSGANVLTF

d_gene: NA
j_gene: TRBJ1-1
len: 13
abundance: NA
v_gene: TRBV5-1
CDR3nt: TGCGCCAGCAGTCAGGGTAAGAATACTGAAGCTTTCTTT
CDR3aa: CASSQGKNTEAFF

d_gene: NA
j_gene: TRBJ1-1
len: 14
abundance: NA
v_gene: TRBV9
CDR3nt: TGTGCCAGCAGCGCGTCGACAGTGAACACTGAAGCTTTCTTT
CDR3aa: CASSASTVNTEAFF

d_gene: TRBD1
j_gene: TRBJ1-2
len: 15
abundance: NA
v_gene: TRBV5-4
CDR3nt: TGTGCCAGCAGCCGGGGACAGGGGACCGTCTATGGCTACACCTTC
CDR3aa: CASSRGQGTVYGYTF

d_gene: TRBD2
j_gene: TRBJ2-1
len: 18
abundance: few
v_gene: TRBV7-9
CDR3nt: TGTGCCAGCAGCCCCGGACTAGCGGGGGGGCCCCCCTACAATGAGCAGTTCTTC
CDR3aa: CASSPGLAGGPPYNEQFF

d_gene: NA
j_gene: TRBJ2-7
len: 14
abundance: NA
v_gene: TRBV7-8
CDR3nt: TGTGCCAGCAGCAGCGAGGAAAGGTCCTACGAGCAGTACTTC
CDR3aa: CASSSEERSYEQYF

d_gene: NA
j_gene: TRBJ1-4
len: 16
abundance: NA
v_gene: TRBV9
CDR3nt: TGTGCCAGCAGCGTAGCAAGAGGAAGTGGTAATGAAAAACTGTTTTTT
CDR3aa: CASSVARGSGNEKLFF